This T cell receptor beta chain was recovered during a study of control samples from healthy donors and cancer patients (dated by TCRdb to about 2020). From V the trimming removes 7 bases and from J it removes 2 bases, while the gene matches leave 13 bases of the junction unaccounted for. Spanning cysteine to phenylalanine, the CDR3 consists of 16 amino acids. The retained sequence is limited to the CDR3, 48 bases, with the frame set at the first base. From the germline V gene, CDR1 is SNHLY and CDR2 is FYNNEI. For this clone: Its recognized antigen is unknown. Base qualities were left out, and no much larger clone turns up one base away.

Library generation was performed with the immunoSEQ multiplex PCR assay. TCRdb retrieved this table from immuneACCESS and kept in-frame rearrangements only. Not all clones are present; in checked studies, unresolved V genes account for under half, and no reason is known for the remainder. This sample lists 30,000 or so clones; 70% to 90% were detected once. Jointly, the top ten make up approximately 4% of the sample. Rearrangement joined TRBV2 to TRBJ1-1, with 7 middle bases fitting TRBD1. This clonotype was sampled from a female donor with melanoma. The sample comprised formalin-fixed, paraffin-embedded tissue. The nucleotide sequence reads as follows: TGTGCCAGCAAAAAAGACGGACAGGTCCTTAACACTGAAGCTTTCTTT. This sequence encodes CASKKDGQVLNTEAFF.